The clone carrying this TCR beta chain was counted ten times or more. This specimen comes from a study of neurological immune-mediated disorders. One entry per CDR3 protein results from TCRdb running MiXCR on the 5' RACE reads. This sample has around 16,000 distinct CDR3 sequences, with more than 3% found just once. This CDR3 comprises 13 residues. Trimming left V 4 bases short and J 3 bases short, with 9 bases between. Germline V gene lookup returns CDR1 MGHDK and CDR2 SYGVNS. Specimen: CD8+ T cells from blood. The chain carries TRBV25-1 and TRBJ1-2; D is ambiguous. The sequence was obtained from a woman in her 40s in good health. Here the CDR3 reads CASSGRTDYGYTF. CDR3 nucleotide sequence: TGTGCCAGCAGTGGGAGGACGGACTATGGCTACACCTTC.